Here is one TCR beta chain with its context. This clone showed up many times. The target of this receptor is not known. It has no much larger one-base neighbor in the sample; base qualities were not kept. The sample originates from a study of metastatic and nonmetastatic thyroid tumors (dated by TCRdb to the early 2020s). A note on the overall study: The researchers compared repertoires between peripheral blood samples and tumor or nodule tissue samples from patients with malignant or benign thyroid disease.

CDR3 length: 17 amino acids, cysteine to phenylalanine. Only CDR3 DNA is held: 51 bases, read in frame from base 1. CDR1 DFQATT and CDR2 SNEGSKA were looked up in the germline V gene (reference sequence). Here V drops 3 bases and J drops 2 bases, and the junction holds 15 bases not matched to any gene. What the authors observed across the whole study: In both blood and tumor samples, TCR beta diversity was reported to be significantly higher in malignant tumors than in benign nodules.

Receptor amplification or capture employed PCR. The listed sequencing device is Illumina HiSeq 4000. High-throughput sequencing was used to profile the CDR3 region of the TCR beta-chain in every patient. In the source study's methods: A classifier to discriminate distant-metastatic papillary thyroid cancer patients was built from CDR3 differences across clinicopathological groups. To measure repertoire diversity the researchers used the Shannon index, while the Morisita-Horn index served to gauge how similar the tumor and blood repertoires were. The public reads were reprocessed in TCRdb via fastp at Q25 and MiXCR, keeping in-frame beta chains. In this record, the V and J calls reflect TCRdb's handling and not the investigators' own analysis. This sample holds 14,000 to 15,000 clones; 20% to 25% were observed only once. The ten largest clones capture less than 8.5% of the sample. None of the patients had been given any treatment before thyroid surgery. The study retrospectively analysed patient clinical samples collected from about 2012 to 2019 using T-cell receptor beta sequencing.

The sequence derives from a female donor with papillary thyroid cancer or a benign thyroid nodule (not recorded which). Some clones in this sample may be carry-over from other donors' samples. Sample: tumor tissue. Recombination linked TRBV20-1 to TRBJ2-5; 7 bases in the junction line up with TRBD2. The DNA sequence follows: TGCAGTGCTAGGGTCACGATATCCTCAGCGGGGCAAGAGACCCAGTACTTC. It specifies CSARVTISSAGQETQYF.